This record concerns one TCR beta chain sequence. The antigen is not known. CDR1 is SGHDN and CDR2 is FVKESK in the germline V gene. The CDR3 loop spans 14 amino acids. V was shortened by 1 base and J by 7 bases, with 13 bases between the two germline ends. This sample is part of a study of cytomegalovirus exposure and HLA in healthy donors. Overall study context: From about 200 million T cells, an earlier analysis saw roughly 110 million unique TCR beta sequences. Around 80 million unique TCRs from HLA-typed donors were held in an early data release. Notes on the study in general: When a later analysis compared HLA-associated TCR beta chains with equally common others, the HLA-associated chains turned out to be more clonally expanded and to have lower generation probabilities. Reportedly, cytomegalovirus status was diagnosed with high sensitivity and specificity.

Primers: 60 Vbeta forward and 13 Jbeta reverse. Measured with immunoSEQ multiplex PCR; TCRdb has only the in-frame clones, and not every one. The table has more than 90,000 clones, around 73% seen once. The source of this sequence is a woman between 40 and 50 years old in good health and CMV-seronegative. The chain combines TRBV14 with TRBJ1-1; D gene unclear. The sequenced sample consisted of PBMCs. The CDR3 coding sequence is TGTGCCAGCAGCCAAGTGCAAGTCCTCAGTGAAGCTTTCTTT. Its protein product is CASSQVQVLSEAFF.